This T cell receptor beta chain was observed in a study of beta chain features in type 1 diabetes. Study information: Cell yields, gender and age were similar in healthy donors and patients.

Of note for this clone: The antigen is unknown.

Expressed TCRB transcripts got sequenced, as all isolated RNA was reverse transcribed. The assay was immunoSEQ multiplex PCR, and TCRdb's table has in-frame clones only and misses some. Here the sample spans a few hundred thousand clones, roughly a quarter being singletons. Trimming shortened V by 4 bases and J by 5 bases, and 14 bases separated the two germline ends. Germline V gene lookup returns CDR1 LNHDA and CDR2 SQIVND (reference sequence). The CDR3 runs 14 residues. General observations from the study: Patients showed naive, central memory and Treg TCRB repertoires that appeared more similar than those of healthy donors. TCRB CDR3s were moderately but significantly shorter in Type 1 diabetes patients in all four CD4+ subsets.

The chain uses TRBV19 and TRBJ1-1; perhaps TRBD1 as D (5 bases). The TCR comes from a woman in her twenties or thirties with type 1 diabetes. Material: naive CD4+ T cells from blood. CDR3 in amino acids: CASSNQGMGTEAFF. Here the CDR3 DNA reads TGTGCCAGTAGTAATCAGGGTATGGGAACTGAAGCTTTCTTT. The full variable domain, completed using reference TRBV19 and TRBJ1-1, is DGGITQSPKYLFRKEGQNVTLSCEQNLNHDAMYWYRQDPGQGLRLIYYSQIVNDFQKGDIAEGYSVSREKKESFPLTVTSAQKNPTAFYLCASSNQGMGTEAFFGQGTRLTVV.